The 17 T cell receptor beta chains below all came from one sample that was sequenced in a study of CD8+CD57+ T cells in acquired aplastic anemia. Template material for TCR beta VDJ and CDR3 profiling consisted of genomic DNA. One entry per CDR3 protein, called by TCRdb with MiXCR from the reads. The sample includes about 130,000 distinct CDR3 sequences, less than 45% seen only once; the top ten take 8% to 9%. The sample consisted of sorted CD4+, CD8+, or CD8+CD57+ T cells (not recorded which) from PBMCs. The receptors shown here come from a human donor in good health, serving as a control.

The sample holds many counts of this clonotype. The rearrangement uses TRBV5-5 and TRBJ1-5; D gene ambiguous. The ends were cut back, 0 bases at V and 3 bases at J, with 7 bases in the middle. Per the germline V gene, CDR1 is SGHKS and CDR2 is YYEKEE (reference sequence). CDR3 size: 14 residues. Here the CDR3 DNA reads TGTGCCAGCAGCTTGGAGGTAAACAATCAGCCCCAGCATTTT. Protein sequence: CASSLEVNNQPQHF.

The CDR3 DNA follows: TGCAGCGTGGGCCCAGGACAGGGATTATACGAGCAGTACTTC. It translates to CSVGPGQGLYEQYF. The V call is TRBV29-1, the J call TRBJ2-7; the match to TRBD1 covers 8 bases. Trimming at V came to 6 bases and at J to 4 bases, leaving 11 bases not matched to a gene. Germline V gives CDR1 SQVTM, CDR2 ANQGSEA. The CDR3 contains 14 residues.

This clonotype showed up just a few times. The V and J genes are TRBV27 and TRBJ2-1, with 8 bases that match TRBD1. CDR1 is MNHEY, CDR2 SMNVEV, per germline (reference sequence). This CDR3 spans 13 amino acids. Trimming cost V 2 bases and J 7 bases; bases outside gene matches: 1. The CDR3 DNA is TGTGCCAGCAGTTTACAGGGGGCAAATGAGCAGTTCTTC. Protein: CASSLQGANEQFF.

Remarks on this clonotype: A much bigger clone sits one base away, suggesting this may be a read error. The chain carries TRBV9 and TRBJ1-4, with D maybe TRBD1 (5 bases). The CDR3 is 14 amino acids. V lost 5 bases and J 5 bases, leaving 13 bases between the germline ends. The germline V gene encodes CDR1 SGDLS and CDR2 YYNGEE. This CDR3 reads CASSRQGINEKLFF. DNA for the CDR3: TGTGCCAGCAGTCGTCAGGGAATAAATGAAAAACTGTTTTTT.

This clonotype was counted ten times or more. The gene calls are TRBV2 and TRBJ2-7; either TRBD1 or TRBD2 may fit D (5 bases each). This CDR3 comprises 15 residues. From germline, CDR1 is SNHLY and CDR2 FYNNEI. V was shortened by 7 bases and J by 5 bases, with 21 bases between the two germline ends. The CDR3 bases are TGTGCCAGCACCTGGGGTTGGGGCGAGCGGCACGAGCAGTACTTC. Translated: CASTWGWGERHEQYF.

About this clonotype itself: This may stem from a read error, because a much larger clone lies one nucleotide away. CDR3 residues: CASSRGTRGEAQYF. CDR3 bases: TGTGCCAGCAGCCGAGGGACTAGGGGGGAGGCCCAGTACTTC. The V call is TRBV7-2, the J call TRBJ2-5; TRBD2 matches 8 bases. The germline V gene encodes CDR1 SGHTA and CDR2 FQGNSA. V was pared by 5 bases and J by 9 bases, with 11 bases of the junction left unmatched. The CDR3 sequence is 14 residues long. Full variable domain (rest looked up from reference TRBV7-2 and TRBJ2-5): GAGVSQSPSNKVTEKGKDVELRCDPISGHTALYWYRQSLGQGLEFLIYFQGNSAPDKSGLPSDRFSAERTGGSVSTLTIQRTQQEDSAVYLCASSRGTRGEAQYFGPGTRLLVL.

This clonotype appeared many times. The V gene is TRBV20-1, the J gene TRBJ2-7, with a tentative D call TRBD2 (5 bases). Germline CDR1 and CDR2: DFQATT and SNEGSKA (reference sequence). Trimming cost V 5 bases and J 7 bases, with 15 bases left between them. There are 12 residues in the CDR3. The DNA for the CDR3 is TGCAGTGCTGCAGACAATTTAGCGGAGCAGTACTTC. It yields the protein CSAADNLAEQYF.

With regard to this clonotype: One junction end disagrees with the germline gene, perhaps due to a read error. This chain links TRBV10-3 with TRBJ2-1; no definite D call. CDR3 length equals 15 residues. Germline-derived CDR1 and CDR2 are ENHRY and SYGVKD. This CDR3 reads CAIGAGVVSYNEQFF. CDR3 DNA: TGCGCCATCGGTGCTGGCGTTGTTTCCTACAATGAGCAGTTCTTC.

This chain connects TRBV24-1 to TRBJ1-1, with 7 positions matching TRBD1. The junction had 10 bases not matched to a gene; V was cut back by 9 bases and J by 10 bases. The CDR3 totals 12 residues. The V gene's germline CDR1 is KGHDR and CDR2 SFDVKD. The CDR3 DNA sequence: TGTGCCACCCGGGACAGTGCTGTCGGAGCTTTCTTT. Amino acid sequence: CATRDSAVGAFF.

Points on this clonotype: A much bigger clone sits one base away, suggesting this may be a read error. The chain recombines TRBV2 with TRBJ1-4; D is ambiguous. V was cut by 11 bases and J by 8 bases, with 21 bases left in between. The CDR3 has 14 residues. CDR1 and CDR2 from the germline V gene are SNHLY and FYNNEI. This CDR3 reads CAGRTASGGEKLFF. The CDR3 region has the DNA TGTGCCGGCCGAACGGCGAGCGGTGGCGAAAAACTGTTTTTT.

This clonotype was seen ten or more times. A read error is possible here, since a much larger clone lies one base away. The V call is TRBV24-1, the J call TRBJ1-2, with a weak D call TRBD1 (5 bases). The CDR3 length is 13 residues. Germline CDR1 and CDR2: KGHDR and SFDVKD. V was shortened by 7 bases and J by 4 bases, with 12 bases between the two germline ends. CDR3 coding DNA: TGTGCCACCAGGGGCAGGGATAGCTATGGCTACACCTTC. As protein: CATRGRDSYGYTF.

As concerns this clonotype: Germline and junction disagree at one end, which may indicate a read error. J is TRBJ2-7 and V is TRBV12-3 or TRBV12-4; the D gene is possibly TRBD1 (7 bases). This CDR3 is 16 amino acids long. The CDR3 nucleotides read TGTGCCAGCAGCTTAGAGGGGGGACAGCCGGCCTACGAGCAGTACTTC. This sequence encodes CASSLEGGQPAYEQYF.

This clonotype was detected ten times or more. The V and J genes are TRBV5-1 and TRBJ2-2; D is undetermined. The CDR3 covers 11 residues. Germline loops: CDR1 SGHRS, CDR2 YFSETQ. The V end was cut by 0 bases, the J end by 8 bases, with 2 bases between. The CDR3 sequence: CASSLDGELFF. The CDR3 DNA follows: TGCGCCAGCAGCTTGGATGGGGAGCTGTTTTTT.

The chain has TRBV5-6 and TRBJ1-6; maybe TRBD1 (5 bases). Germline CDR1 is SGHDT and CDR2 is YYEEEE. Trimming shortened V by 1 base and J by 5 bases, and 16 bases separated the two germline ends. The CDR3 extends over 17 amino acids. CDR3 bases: TGTGCCAGCAGCTTGTCTCCGGGGCAGTTGAATAATTCACCCCTCCACTTT. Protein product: CASSLSPGQLNNSPLHF.

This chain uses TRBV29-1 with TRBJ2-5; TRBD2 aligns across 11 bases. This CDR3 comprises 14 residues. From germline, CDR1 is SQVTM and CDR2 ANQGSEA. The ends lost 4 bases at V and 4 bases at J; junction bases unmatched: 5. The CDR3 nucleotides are TGCAGCGTTGTCGGTAGCGGGGGGGGAGAGACCCAGTACTTC. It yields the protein CSVVGSGGGETQYF.

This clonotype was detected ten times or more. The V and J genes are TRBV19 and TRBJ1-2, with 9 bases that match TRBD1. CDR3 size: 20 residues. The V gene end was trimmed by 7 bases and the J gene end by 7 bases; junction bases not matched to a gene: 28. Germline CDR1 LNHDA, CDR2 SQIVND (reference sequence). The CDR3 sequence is CASTETGGSPPGQGSRGYTF. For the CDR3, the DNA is TGTGCCAGTACCGAAACCGGAGGGTCCCCTCCGGGACAGGGCAGTCGTGGCTACACCTTC.

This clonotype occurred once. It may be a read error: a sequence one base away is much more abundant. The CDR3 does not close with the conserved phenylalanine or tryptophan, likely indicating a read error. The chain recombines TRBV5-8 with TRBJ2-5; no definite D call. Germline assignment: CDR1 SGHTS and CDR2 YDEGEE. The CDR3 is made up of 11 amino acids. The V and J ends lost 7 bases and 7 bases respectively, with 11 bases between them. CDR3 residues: CASRLATTQYI. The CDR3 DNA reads TGTGCCAGCCGACTTGCCACGACCCAGTACATC.